What follows are 26 T cell receptor beta chains derived from one specimen sequenced in a study of identical twins. Each CDR3 protein gets one entry after TCRdb re-called the 5' RACE reads with MiXCR. The sample records about 790,000 distinct CDR3 sequences, around a sixth being singletons. The sample was also linked to a second study, of T cells expressing NK-cell markers.

The sequenced sample was PBMCs. Receptors originate from a woman in her late teens or twenties in good health.

This chain links TRBV28 with TRBJ2-5; D tentatively reads TRBD1 or TRBD2 (5 bases each). Germline values: CDR1 MDHEN, CDR2 SYDVKM. V was shortened by 8 bases and J by 4 bases, with 20 bases between the two germline ends. This CDR3 has 15 residues. The CDR3 DNA is TGTGCCAGCTCGCCCGGGACGGGTGTAGCAGAGACCCAGTACTTC. It translates to CASSPGTGVAETQYF.

This clonotype has more than one count but fewer than ten. Germline and junction disagree at one end, which may indicate a read error. This chain uses TRBV12-3 or TRBV12-4 with TRBJ2-2, with D maybe TRBD2 (5 bases). CDR3 size: 13 residues. CDR3 in DNA: TGTGCCAGCACCGACTACCTCCCCGGAGAGCTGTTTTTT. Protein sequence: CASTDYLPGELFF.

The chain uses TRBV5-1 and TRBJ2-1, with TRBD1 matching 9 bases. Germline lookup yields CDR1 SGHRS and CDR2 YFSETQ. The CDR3 extends over 15 amino acids. V gave up 4 bases and J gave up 8 bases; unmatched junction bases: 10. The CDR3 loop reads CASSLPGTGYDEQFF. As DNA, the CDR3 is TGCGCCAGCAGCCTCCCCGGGACAGGGTACGATGAGCAGTTCTTC.

The chain combines TRBV4-1 with TRBJ1-2; 7 bases match TRBD1. CDR1 is MGHRA, CDR2 YSYEKL, per germline. The CDR3 extends over 14 amino acids. J gave up 8 bases and V 1 base, and 7 bases lay outside the gene matches. CDR3 sequence (DNA): TGCGCCAGCAGCCAAGTGGCAGGGGGTGAGGGCTACACCTTC. Protein: CASSQVAGGEGYTF.

This clonotype appeared a few times. The chain recombines TRBV4-3 with TRBJ1-1; D remains ambiguous. Germline CDR1 reads LGHNA; CDR2 reads YSLEER. The CDR3 totals 16 residues. Trimming removed 1 base from V and 0 bases from J, with 12 bases in between. The CDR3 region is CASSQGLEGMNTEAFF. CDR3 sequence (DNA): TGCGCCAGCAGCCAAGGATTGGAGGGAATGAACACTGAAGCTTTCTTT.

The chain recombines TRBV12-3 or TRBV12-4 with TRBJ2-2, with TRBD1 matching over 7 bases. The CDR3 totals 17 residues. V was pared by 6 bases and J by 8 bases, with 18 bases of the junction left unmatched. The DNA for the CDR3 is TGTGCCAGCAGCTCCCGAACATTGAGACAGGGCTGGGGGGAGCTGTTTTTT. Residues: CASSSRTLRQGWGELFF.

This clonotype came up many times. This sequence joins TRBV7-8 and TRBJ1-5; maybe TRBD1 (5 bases). In germline, CDR1 is SGHVS, CDR2 FQNEAQ. CDR3 length equals 15 residues. Trimming left V 5 bases short and J 3 bases short, with 14 bases between. This CDR3 reads CASSAFQGPNQPQHF. The CDR3 nucleotides read TGTGCCAGCAGCGCTTTTCAGGGACCCAATCAGCCCCAGCATTTT.

This clonotype was observed a handful of times. The chain carries TRBV6-1 and TRBJ2-2; 13 nucleotides agree with TRBD2. The CDR3 is 17 amino acids. The V and J ends lost 5 bases and 3 bases, in that order; junction bases with no gene match: 6. Germline V lookup: CDR1 MNHNS, CDR2 SASEGT. The CDR3 DNA reads TGTGCCAGCAGTCGGACTAGCGGGAGACCGGACACCGGGGAGCTGTTTTTT. Translated: CASSRTSGRPDTGELFF.

V usage is TRBV25-1 and J usage is TRBJ2-7; 10 bases fit TRBD1. With V trimmed by 5 bases and J by 6 bases, 7 bases remained unmatched. Germline loops: CDR1 MGHDK, CDR2 SYGVNS. The CDR3 is 14 residues long. The CDR3: CASSPMGTGVEQYF. CDR3 in DNA: TGTGCCAGCAGTCCGATGGGGACAGGGGTCGAGCAGTACTTC.

This chain joins TRBV7-2 and TRBJ2-1, with 8 bases fitting TRBD1. The CDR3 runs to 14 residues. V lost 2 bases, J lost 9 bases, and 6 bases stayed unmatched. Germline V gene sequence: CDR1 SGHTA, CDR2 FQGNSA. CDR3 sequence reads: CASSLQGAHSEQFF. The CDR3 DNA reads as TGTGCCAGCAGCTTACAGGGGGCGCATAGTGAGCAGTTCTTC.

This clonotype showed up just a few times. The J gene is TRBJ2-1, the V gene TRBV3-1; 8 bases match TRBD1. Trimming removed 7 bases from V and 3 bases from J; junction bases left unmatched: 5. CDR3 length: 14 residues. From germline, CDR1 is LGHDT and CDR2 YNNKEL (reference sequence). The CDR3 loop reads CASTTDRDYNEQFF. CDR3 coding DNA: TGTGCCAGCACCACGGACAGGGACTACAATGAGCAGTTCTTC.

This sequence joins TRBV20-1 and TRBJ2-6; unclear D gene. Germline CDR1 is DFQATT and CDR2 is SNEGSKA (reference sequence). The CDR3 runs 17 residues. V gave up 5 bases and J gave up 0 bases, with 17 bases separating them. The CDR3: CSAADNHLGSGANVLTF. The CDR3 DNA follows: TGCAGTGCTGCTGACAATCATCTCGGCTCTGGGGCCAACGTCCTGACTTTC.

There are a few counts of this clonotype. This chain joins TRBV4-2 and TRBJ2-3; 9 bases are a match to TRBD1. CDR1 LGHNA and CDR2 YNFKEQ come from the germline V gene. V lost 4 bases and J lost 4; bases outside the gene matches: 3. The CDR3 length is 14 residues. CDR3 DNA: TGTGCCAGCAGCCCGGGACAGGGATCAGATACGCAGTATTTT. Its protein product is CASSPGQGSDTQYF.

This clonotype came up a few times. The rearrangement uses TRBV20-1 and TRBJ2-1, with TRBD1 matching 10 bases. The CDR3 sequence is 16 residues long. Germline CDR1 and CDR2: DFQATT and SNEGSKA (reference sequence). Trimming took 1 base from V and 8 from J; bases not matched to a gene: 11. The CDR3 coding sequence is TGCAGTGCTAGAGTGCCCCGGGACAGGGGACGCGATGAGCAGTTCTTC. Translated, it gives CSARVPRDRGRDEQFF.

CDR3 amino acids: CASRRTGQQPQHF. The CDR3 nucleotides are TGTGCCAGCAGAAGGACAGGGCAGCAGCCCCAGCATTTT. V and J are TRBV27 and TRBJ1-5; 8 positions agree with TRBD1. J lost 7 bases, V lost 6 bases, and 5 bases had no gene match. CDR1 MNHEY and CDR2 SMNVEV come from the germline V gene (reference sequence). The CDR3 consists of 13 residues.

This clonotype was seen at least ten times. The chain recombines TRBV30 with TRBJ2-1; the match to TRBD2 covers 10 bases. The J segment lost 4 bases and the V segment lost 2 bases, leaving 5 bases of the junction unmatched. This CDR3 comprises 15 residues. CDR1 and CDR2 from the germline V gene are GTSNPN and SVGIG (reference sequence). The CDR3 region is CAWSPGLALYNEQFF. DNA for the CDR3: TGTGCCTGGAGTCCGGGACTAGCGCTTTACAATGAGCAGTTCTTC.

The V call is TRBV9, the J call TRBJ2-5; the D gene could be TRBD1 or TRBD2 (6 bases each). The CDR3 is made up of 21 amino acids. CDR1 and CDR2 (germline): SGDLS, YYNGEE. V lost 4 bases to trimming and J lost 2 bases, with 33 bases between them. The CDR3 DNA follows: TGTGCCAGCAGCACCGGCTATGGACAGACGATTTTCGTGGGACTTCAAGAGACCCAGTACTTC. Protein product: CASSTGYGQTIFVGLQETQYF. Combining the CDR3 with reference TRBV9 and TRBJ2-5 gives the whole variable domain DSGVTQTPKHLITATGQRVTLRCSPRSGDLSVYWYQQSLDQGLQFLIQYYNGEERAKGNILERFSAQQFPDLHSELNLSSLELGDSALYFCASSTGYGQTIFVGLQETQYFGPGTRLLVL.

This clonotype was observed a handful of times. The chain uses TRBV7-9 and TRBJ1-6; D not certain. Trimming stripped 5 bases from V and 6 bases from J, with 11 bases between. Germline V lookup: CDR1 SEHNR, CDR2 FQNEAQ (reference sequence). CDR3 length: 14 residues. In nucleotides, the CDR3 is TGTGCCAGCAGCGAACAAGGGCTTAATTCACCCCTCCACTTT. Translation gives CASSEQGLNSPLHF.

The chain recombines TRBV12-3 or TRBV12-4 with TRBJ1-3, with D possibly TRBD1 on 5 matching bases. The CDR3 has 15 residues. Between the trimmed V and J ends, which lost 1 base and 3 bases, there was a span of 10 bases. The chain's CDR3 is CASSLEFRVGNTIYF. CDR3 sequence (DNA): TGTGCCAGCAGTTTAGAATTCAGGGTTGGAAACACCATATATTTT.

The chain recombines TRBV4-1 with TRBJ2-3, with 7 bases matching TRBD1. Germline lookup yields CDR1 MGHRA and CDR2 YSYEKL. With V trimmed by 2 bases and J by 1 base, 6 bases remained unmatched. The CDR3 totals 16 residues. CDR3 region: CASSQNRGSGTDTQYF. In nucleotides, the CDR3 is TGCGCCAGCAGCCAAAACAGGGGTTCGGGCACAGATACGCAGTATTTT.

This clonotype was counted only a few times. This chain links TRBV5-1 with TRBJ1-4; D not certain. Trimming removed 4 bases from V and 8 bases from J, with 6 bases in between. The CDR3 runs to 11 residues. Germline loops: CDR1 SGHRS, CDR2 YFSETQ. The DNA for the CDR3 is TGCGCCAGCAGCATAGGGGAAAAACTGTTTTTT. This codes for CASSIGEKLFF.

This clonotype was observed a few times. The chain employs TRBV20-1 and TRBJ2-5; D unresolved. The V gene lost 2 bases and the J gene lost 2 bases, with 27 bases spanning the gap. The CDR3 spans 19 residues. Germline loops: CDR1 DFQATT, CDR2 SNEGSKA (reference sequence). In DNA form, the CDR3 reads TGCAGTGCTAGACTAACAAAGAGCGAGGTTCGGCTCCCGCAAGAGACCCAGTACTTC. Amino acid sequence: CSARLTKSEVRLPQETQYF.

This chain connects TRBV10-1 to TRBJ2-3; no clear D. Per germline, CDR1 WNHNN and CDR2 SYGVQD (reference sequence). The CDR3 is made up of 12 amino acids. V lost 8 bases to trimming and J lost 2 bases, with 8 bases between them. The CDR3 spells CASGPATDTQYF. The CDR3 coding sequence is TGCGCCAGCGGCCCGGCCACAGATACGCAGTATTTT.

The chain links TRBV7-3 to TRBJ2-2; D is uncertain. V dropped 2 bases and J dropped 6 bases, with 13 bases sitting between them. CDR1 is SGHTA and CDR2 is FQGTGA in the germline V gene. The CDR3 consists of 15 residues. The CDR3: CASSLEPSRSGELFF. The CDR3 DNA reads as TGTGCCAGCAGCTTAGAGCCCAGTAGATCCGGGGAGCTGTTTTTT.

This clonotype was seen a few times. V is TRBV29-1 and J is TRBJ2-3; a possible D gene is TRBD2 (7 bases). Trimming left V 3 bases short and J 1 base short, with 11 bases between. Germline V CDR1 and CDR2: SQVTM, ANQGSEA. The CDR3 consists of 14 residues. The CDR3 nucleotides are TGCAGCGTTGATGCGGGGGCAGGCACAGATACGCAGTATTTT. Residues: CSVDAGAGTDTQYF.

This clonotype was counted many times. This chain connects TRBV12-3 or TRBV12-4 to TRBJ2-1; TRBD2 aligns across 12 bases. The CDR3 length is 15 residues. The ends lost 2 bases at V and 7 bases at J; junction bases unmatched: 3. The CDR3 coding sequence is TGTGCCAGCAGTTTACTGGGGACTAGCGGGAATGAGCAGTTCTTC. This sequence encodes CASSLLGTSGNEQFF.